This T cell receptor (beta chain) was profiled in a study of response to subunit inactivated influenza vaccine (dated by TCRdb to 2017 to 2018). Regarding the study in general: The study used deep quantitative T cell receptor repertoire profiling to track responses to a trivalent subunit inactivated influenza vaccine.

For CDR1 and CDR2, the germline V gene lists SQVTM and ANQGSEA. From the cysteine up to the phenylalanine, the CDR3 has a length of 15 residues. Only CDR3 DNA remains: 45 bases, in frame from the first base. V is shortened by 7 bases, J by 0 bases, and the region joining them spans 16 bases. This clonotype has more than one count but fewer than ten. What antigen it recognizes has not been identified. No clone much larger than this one lies a single base away; base qualities are absent. The receptor library was made with RT-PCR. The run used an Illumina HiSeq 2500. The public reads were quality trimmed at Q25 with fastp and then assembled into clones with MiXCR by TCRdb, keeping productive beta chains. Merged by CDR3 protein, the rows form single entries marked with the most common genes and DNA. This sample has more than 400,000 distinct CDR3 sequences in its table, and approximately 6.9% of those were observed once. The ten largest clones represent around 14% of the sample.

Results and caveats for the whole study, not just this receptor: The authors suggested that each seasonal influenza vaccination may recruit only a limited number of new T cells.

Specimen: PBMCs from blood, collected roughly 24 months after vaccination. This sequence uses TRBV29-1 and TRBJ2-1; a weak D assignment points to TRBD2 (5 bases agree). This receptor was identified in a man in his fifties or sixties who received an inactivated influenza vaccine. Donor details come from another sample of the same person, matched by shared clones. CDR3 protein: CSGRTVKSSYNEQFF. The nucleotides read TGCAGCGGCAGGACTGTCAAGAGCTCCTACAATGAGCAGTTCTTC.